The 32 T cell receptor beta chains below come from one sample, sequenced in a study of T cells after yellow fever vaccination. Using its own MiXCR run on the 5' RACE reads, TCRdb lists one record per CDR3 protein. This sample has hundreds of thousands of distinct CDR3 sequences, with about 13% found just once. This specimen was PBMCs, taken on the day of the yellow fever booster vaccination. The receptors derive from a man aged 25-45 years who received the YFV17D yellow fever vaccine.

This clonotype was detected a few times. This chain links TRBV7-2 with TRBJ2-3; D possibly corresponds to TRBD2 (6 bases). Germline-derived CDR1 and CDR2 are SGHTA and FQGNSA. The CDR3 has 15 amino acids. Trimming removed 0 bases at V and 0 bases at J, with 7 bases between. CDR3 DNA: TGTGCCAGCAGCTTAGCCCGGGAGAGCACAGATACGCAGTATTTT. This translates into CASSLARESTDTQYF.

The genes are TRBV20-1 and TRBJ2-5; weak D call: TRBD1 (6 bases). This CDR3 has 16 residues. V was clipped by 0 bases and J by 2 bases, with 16 bases between them. Germline V gene lookup returns CDR1 DFQATT and CDR2 SNEGSKA (reference sequence). CDR3 DNA: TGCAGTGCTAGAGATAAATCAGGGGATGGACAAGAGACCCAGTACTTC. It yields the protein CSARDKSGDGQETQYF.

The chain is built from TRBV7-2 and TRBJ2-2; unclear D gene. The length of the CDR3 is 15 residues. The V end lost 1 base, the J end lost 7 bases, and 13 bases lay between the germline ends. Per germline, CDR1 SGHTA and CDR2 FQGNSA. The CDR3 loop is CASSLEGGIVGELFF. DNA of the CDR3: TGTGCCAGCAGCTTAGAGGGTGGGATCGTCGGGGAGCTGTTTTTT.

The chain recombines TRBV29-1 with TRBJ1-2; tentative D call: TRBD1 (6 bases). Trimming pared 3 bases from V and 2 bases from J, leaving 13 bases between. The CDR3 has 14 amino acids. CDR1 SQVTM and CDR2 ANQGSEA come from the germline V gene. CDR3 sequence (DNA): TGCAGCGTTGACGCGGGGGGGCGCAACTATGGCTACACCTTC. Amino acids: CSVDAGGRNYGYTF.

The genes are TRBV25-1 and TRBJ2-3; possibly TRBD1 for D (6 bases). This CDR3 comprises 14 residues. Germline CDR1 reads MGHDK; CDR2 reads SYGVNS. Trimming removed 5 bases at V and 5 bases at J, with 14 bases between. CDR3 residues: CASSRYGGEDTQYF. For the CDR3, the DNA is TGTGCCAGCAGTCGGTATGGGGGCGAAGATACGCAGTATTTT.

CDR3: CATSRDQELAGVSSYNEQFF. The CDR3 region has the DNA TGTGCCACCAGCAGAGATCAGGAGCTAGCGGGAGTAAGCTCCTACAATGAGCAGTTCTTC. The gene calls are TRBV15 and TRBJ2-1; 10 positions agree with TRBD2. Germline V gene data show CDR1 as LNHNV and CDR2 as YYDKDF (reference sequence). The CDR3 has 20 amino acids. V was clipped by 0 bases and J by 0 bases; unmatched bases: 11.

CDR3 DNA sequence: TGCGCCAGCAGCACCGGGACTACCCCCGACACGCAGTATTTT. Its translation is CASSTGTTPDTQYF. The chain couples TRBV5-1 to TRBJ2-3, with 7 bases aligning to TRBD2. CDR1 and CDR2 (germline): SGHRS, YFSETQ. This CDR3 is built from 14 residues. Trimming took 4 bases from V and 9 from J; bases not matched to a gene: 11.

The J gene is TRBJ2-5, the V gene TRBV5-1; possibly TRBD1 for D (6 bases). Germline CDR1 SGHRS, CDR2 YFSETQ. Trimming shortened V by 2 bases and J by 0 bases, and 17 bases separated the two germline ends. The CDR3 has 17 amino acids. The CDR3 here is CASSFARADRYQETQYF. Written as DNA, the CDR3 is TGCGCCAGCAGCTTTGCCCGTGCAGACAGGTACCAAGAGACCCAGTACTTC.

The V call is TRBV7-9, the J call TRBJ2-7; D is uncertain. The CDR3 totals 15 residues. The V gene's germline CDR1 is SEHNR and CDR2 FQNEAQ (reference sequence). V lost 0 bases, J lost 2 bases, and 11 bases lay in between. CDR3 loop: CASSLALGMTYEQYF. Here the CDR3 DNA reads TGTGCCAGCAGCTTAGCGTTGGGGATGACCTACGAGCAGTACTTC.

This clonotype was counted many times. V and J are TRBV28 and TRBJ2-7, with TRBD2 matching over 12 bases. CDR1 MDHEN and CDR2 SYDVKM come from the germline V gene. V shed 3 bases and J 7 bases; nucleotides not matched to a gene: 7. The CDR3 length is 15 residues. The CDR3 region is CASSLRLAGVGEQYF. DNA of the CDR3: TGTGCCAGCAGTTTGAGACTAGCGGGAGTCGGAGAGCAGTACTTC.

The chain recombines TRBV24-1 with TRBJ1-5; possibly TRBD1 for D (5 bases). CDR1 is KGHDR, CDR2 SFDVKD, per germline. The V gene lost 4 bases and the J gene lost 2 bases, with 11 bases spanning the gap. This CDR3 contains 15 residues. The CDR3 loop reads CATSEAGGGNQPQHF. In nucleotides, the CDR3 is TGTGCCACCAGTGAAGCGGGGGGAGGCAATCAGCCCCAGCATTTT.

V usage is TRBV3-1 and J usage is TRBJ2-2, with TRBD2 matching 8 bases. CDR1 and CDR2 from the germline V gene are LGHDT and YNNKEL (reference sequence). V was clipped by 1 base and J by 7 bases; unmatched bases: 5. The CDR3 is 15 amino acids. The CDR3 DNA reads as TGTGCCAGCAGCCAAGTAACTAGCGGAGGCGGGGAGCTGTTTTTT. This encodes CASSQVTSGGGELFF.

This sequence joins TRBV12-3 or TRBV12-4 and TRBJ2-1; D remains unclear. Trimming removed 8 bases at V and 10 bases at J, with 9 bases between. CDR3 length: 10 amino acids. CDR3 DNA: TGTGCCAGCGGCCCCTCGGAGCAGTTCTTC. It yields the protein CASGPSEQFF.

This clonotype was recorded a few times. The chain carries TRBV30 and TRBJ2-1; tentatively, D is TRBD2 (5 bases). Germline CDR1 and CDR2: GTSNPN and SVGIG (reference sequence). Trimming shortened V by 1 base and J by 9 bases, and 16 bases separated the two germline ends. The CDR3 sequence is 14 residues long. CDR3 loop: CAWSGTYTRSEQFF. The CDR3 DNA reads as TGTGCCTGGAGTGGCACCTATACTAGGTCTGAGCAGTTCTTC.

The chain recombines TRBV25-1 with TRBJ2-5; D tentatively fits TRBD1 or TRBD2 (5 bases each). This CDR3 contains 15 residues. From germline, CDR1 is MGHDK and CDR2 SYGVNS. Trimming left V 6 bases short and J 4 bases short, with 18 bases between. This CDR3 is CASRGTGQRIETQYF. DNA of the CDR3: TGTGCCAGCAGAGGGACCGGGCAGCGTATAGAGACCCAGTACTTC.

The rearrangement joins TRBV20-1 to TRBJ2-3; 10 bases fit TRBD2. CDR1 DFQATT and CDR2 SNEGSKA come from the germline V gene (reference sequence). This CDR3 is 17 amino acids long. The V gene end was trimmed by 1 base and the J gene end by 4 bases; junction bases not matched to a gene: 11. The CDR3 sequence: CSARGPLAGEGSDTQYF. In DNA form, the CDR3 reads TGCAGTGCTAGAGGTCCTCTAGCGGGAGAAGGGTCAGATACGCAGTATTTT.

The chain uses TRBV7-9 and TRBJ2-3; no reliable D call. CDR1 is SEHNR and CDR2 is FQNEAQ in the germline V gene (reference sequence). Trimming removed 1 base from V and 2 bases from J, with 4 bases in between. The CDR3 is made up of 13 amino acids. CDR3 region: CASSLDITDTQYF. The CDR3 coding sequence is TGTGCCAGCAGCTTAGATATCACAGATACGCAGTATTTT.

The chain is built from TRBV15 and TRBJ2-1; D is uncertain. Per the germline V gene, CDR1 is LNHNV and CDR2 is YYDKDF (reference sequence). Trimming removed 0 bases at V and 6 bases at J, with 3 bases between. This CDR3 spans 12 amino acids. Here the CDR3 DNA reads TGTGCCACCAGCAGAGATGGCAATGAGCAGTTCTTC. This codes for CATSRDGNEQFF. Based on the CDR3 plus reference TRBV15 and TRBJ2-1, the full variable domain is DAMVIQNPRYQVTQFGKPVTLSCSQTLNHNVMYWYQQKSSQAPKLLFHYYDKDFNNEADTPDNFQSRRPNTSFCFLDIRSPGLGDTAMYLCATSRDGNEQFFGPGTRLTVL.

The chain links TRBV7-2 to TRBJ2-3, with 7 bases fitting TRBD2. Per the germline V gene, CDR1 is SGHTA and CDR2 is FQGNSA. CDR3 length equals 17 residues. Trimming removed 3 bases from V and 0 bases from J; junction bases left unmatched: 9. The DNA of the CDR3 is TGTGCCAGCAGCTTTCCCTCGGGAGGCCTTAGCACAGATACGCAGTATTTT. Its translation: CASSFPSGGLSTDTQYF.

The chain combines TRBV7-9 with TRBJ2-1; D is unresolved. Germline V gives CDR1 SEHNR, CDR2 FQNEAQ (reference sequence). CDR3 length: 14 amino acids. V dropped 5 bases and J dropped 3 bases, with 11 bases sitting between them. The CDR3 nucleotides are TGTGCCAGCAGCAGCCTTGAAAGCTACAATGAGCAGTTCTTC. Protein product: CASSSLESYNEQFF. Drawing the rest from reference TRBV7-9 and TRBJ2-1, the complete variable domain is DTGVSQNPRHKITKRGQNVTFRCDPISEHNRLYWYRQTLGQGPEFLTYFQNEAQLEKSRLLSDRFSAERPKGSFSTLEIQRTEQGDSAMYLCASSSLESYNEQFFGPGTRLTVL.

V is TRBV13 and J is TRBJ1-5, with TRBD1 matching 7 bases. The CDR3 totals 15 residues. V lost 6 bases to trimming and J lost 3 bases; unmatched junction nucleotides: 8. Germline V CDR1 and CDR2: PRHDT, FYEKMQ (reference sequence). In DNA, the CDR3 is TGTGCCAGCAGTCTGGGCAGGGGGTACAATCAGCCCCAGCATTTT. It translates to CASSLGRGYNQPQHF.

V is TRBV3-1 and J is TRBJ2-1, with 14 positions matching TRBD2. V shed 7 bases, J shed 6 bases, and the junction held 11 bases outside the gene matches. The CDR3 is made up of 17 amino acids. CDR1 is LGHDT and CDR2 is YNNKEL in the germline V gene (reference sequence). The CDR3 is CASTGKGLAGVLNEQFF. Here the CDR3 DNA reads TGTGCCAGCACCGGGAAGGGACTAGCGGGAGTACTCAATGAGCAGTTCTTC.

This clonotype has just a few counts. The V and J genes are TRBV29-1 and TRBJ2-5; no definite D call. The V gene's germline CDR1 is SQVTM and CDR2 ANQGSEA. This CDR3 has 11 amino acids. The V end was cut by 4 bases, the J end by 4 bases, with 7 bases between. The chain's CDR3 is CSVVNGETQYF. CDR3 nucleotides: TGCAGCGTTGTGAATGGAGAGACCCAGTACTTC.

This clonotype was observed a handful of times. The genes are TRBV19 and TRBJ2-7; TRBD2 matches 15 bases. The CDR3 sequence is 15 residues long. V shed 5 bases, J shed 6 bases, and the junction held 5 bases outside the gene matches. Germline V gene sequence: CDR1 LNHDA, CDR2 SQIVND (reference sequence). DNA of the CDR3: TGTGCCAGTAGTCTCTCGGGACTAGCGGGAGGCGAGCAGTACTTC. Translating it yields CASSLSGLAGGEQYF.

CDR3 sequence reads: CSASEDTDTQYF. CDR3 nucleotide sequence: TGCAGTGCTAGTGAAGACACAGATACGCAGTATTTT. V and J are TRBV20-1 and TRBJ2-3; D is uncertain. The ends were cut back, 3 bases at V and 2 bases at J, with 6 bases in the middle. CDR3 length: 12 amino acids. Germline values: CDR1 DFQATT, CDR2 SNEGSKA (reference sequence).

The sample holds a few counts of this clonotype. The chain joins TRBV20-1 to TRBJ2-3; 8 bases are shared with TRBD1. CDR1 is DFQATT and CDR2 is SNEGSKA in the germline V gene (reference sequence). The CDR3 extends over 16 amino acids. Trimming took 0 bases from V and 7 from J; bases not matched to a gene: 12. CDR3 amino acids: CSAREHQGAVGNTQYF. CDR3 coding DNA: TGCAGTGCTAGAGAGCACCAGGGGGCGGTAGGAAATACGCAGTATTTT.

This clonotype was seen a few times. J is TRBJ2-1 and V is TRBV4-2; 7 positions match TRBD2. V was pared by 1 base and J by 8 bases, with 5 bases of the junction left unmatched. CDR3 size: 14 residues. Looked up from germline, CDR1 is LGHNA and CDR2 is YNFKEQ. The CDR3 loop reads CASSQGPGGDEQFF. The CDR3 region has the DNA TGTGCCAGCAGCCAAGGGCCGGGAGGCGATGAGCAGTTCTTC.

This clonotype was picked up a small number of times. The genes are TRBV7-9 and TRBJ2-3; 7 bases are shared with TRBD1. This CDR3 is 16 amino acids long. The germline V gene has CDR1 SEHNR and CDR2 FQNEAQ (reference sequence). After removal of 5 bases from V and 0 bases from J, the junction contained 8 bases not matched to a gene. The CDR3, as DNA: TGTGCCAGCAGCCCCCGGACAGGACGTAGCACAGATACGCAGTATTTT. This gives the protein CASSPRTGRSTDTQYF. The full variable domain, in which reference TRBV7-9 and TRBJ2-3 provide the parts outside the CDR3, is DTGVSQNPRHKITKRGQNVTFRCDPISEHNRLYWYRQTLGQGPEFLTYFQNEAQLEKSRLLSDRFSAERPKGSFSTLEIQRTEQGDSAMYLCASSPRTGRSTDTQYFGPGTRLTVL.

The V call is TRBV7-2, the J call TRBJ1-1; 10 bases line up with TRBD1. V trimming: 5 bases; J trimming: 3 bases; junction bases outside the gene matches: 6. Germline V gene data show CDR1 as SGHTA and CDR2 as FQGNSA. There are 15 residues in the CDR3. The CDR3 is CASSKAGQGYTEAFF. The CDR3 DNA reads TGTGCCAGCAGCAAGGCGGGACAGGGGTACACTGAAGCTTTCTTT.

There are a few counts of this clonotype. The chain employs TRBV6-5 and TRBJ2-4, with D possibly matching TRBD1 (6 bases). Germline CDR1 MNHEY, CDR2 SVGAGI. CDR3 length equals 15 residues. Trimming pared 2 bases from V and 5 bases from J, leaving 13 bases between. The chain's CDR3 is CASSYRLGAENIQYF. In DNA form, the CDR3 reads TGTGCCAGCAGTTACCGACTGGGGGCTGAAAACATTCAGTACTTC.

The chain joins TRBV6-1 to TRBJ1-2; D remains unclear. The CDR3 totals 14 residues. CDR1 and CDR2 from the germline V gene are MNHNS and SASEGT. Here the CDR3 DNA reads TGTGTCACAATCCGGGCTGTAGCTAACTATGGCTACACCTTC. The encoded protein is CVTIRAVANYGYTF.

The rearrangement uses TRBV7-6 and TRBJ2-7, with D unresolved. The CDR3 is made up of 17 amino acids. Germline CDR1 and CDR2: SGHVS and FNYEAQ. Trimming cost V 5 bases and J 6 bases, with 26 bases left between them. The CDR3 region is CASSLTAPGKGFSEQYF. DNA of the CDR3: TGTGCCAGCAGCCTGACCGCCCCAGGAAAAGGGTTCTCCGAGCAGTACTTC.